This TCR beta chain was captured by sequencing in a study of blood T cell repertoires in COVID-19. Study in general: Samples came from the United States, Italy and Spain, spanning acute and convalescent COVID-19.

TCRdb's table, derived via immunoSEQ multiplex PCR, lists solely in-frame clones and lacks some. The sample carries 300,000 to 450,000 clones, about 88% recorded once. Adults between about 18 and 89 years of age took part from about two dozen US areas. The V gene's germline CDR1 is SEHNR and CDR2 FQNEAQ (reference sequence). Trimming took 4 bases from V and 2 from J, leaving 11 bases between them. The CDR3 has 14 residues. The rearrangement uses TRBV7-9 and TRBJ2-5, with D tentatively TRBD2 (7 bases). Source material: PBMCs or T cells enriched from blood (not recorded which). The sequence derives from a woman in her late teens or twenties who had recovered from COVID-19. This chain's CDR3 is CASSSRGAQETQYF. In nucleotides, the CDR3 is TGTGCCAGCAGCTCCCGGGGGGCTCAAGAGACCCAGTACTTC.